A single sample gave rise to the 23 T cell receptor beta chains below, sequenced in a study of metastatic and nonmetastatic thyroid tumors. Before thyroid surgery, none of the patients had received any treatment. MiXCR reprocessed the PCR reads for TCRdb. This table has fewer than 35,000 clones, 14% to 15% appearing once. The sequencing sample was made of blood. These TCRs come from a male donor with papillary thyroid cancer or a benign thyroid nodule (not recorded which). Some clones in this sample may be carry-over from other donors' samples.

This clone was seen repeatedly, ten times or more. This chain joins TRBV7-2 and TRBJ1-2, with 9 bases matching TRBD1. The CDR3 is made up of 14 amino acids. The germline CDR1 and CDR2 sequences are SGHTA and FQGNSA. The J segment lost 7 bases and the V segment lost 5 bases, leaving 8 bases of the junction unmatched. The CDR3 nucleotides are TGTGCCAGCAGCCGGGGACAGGGCGAGTCTGGCTACACCTTC. This translates into CASSRGQGESGYTF. The variable domain in full, with the rest retrieved from reference TRBV7-2 and TRBJ1-2, is GAGVSQSPSNKVTEKGKDVELRCDPISGHTALYWYRQSLGQGLEFLIYFQGNSAPDKSGLPSDRFSAERTGGSVSTLTIQRTQQEDSAVYLCASSRGQGESGYTFGSGTRLTVV.

At least ten counts were recorded for this clone. The chain uses TRBV6-1 and TRBJ1-4; D is unresolved. The CDR3 loop spans 12 amino acids. Germline CDR1 and CDR2: MNHNS and SASEGT. Deletions cut 7 bases from V and 8 bases from J, with 11 bases between. The CDR3 sequence is CASIDTREKLFF. CDR3 nucleotide sequence: TGTGCCAGCATCGACACGCGGGAAAAACTGTTTTTT.

The chain is built from TRBV6-1 and TRBJ2-5; 11 bases line up with TRBD2. This CDR3 comprises 15 residues. The germline gives CDR1 MNHNS, CDR2 SASEGT. The V segment lost 4 bases and the J segment 4 bases; nucleotides outside the gene matches: 5. As DNA, the CDR3 is TGTGCCAGCAGTGTCCTCGGGACTAGCGGAGAGACCCAGTACTTC. This translates into CASSVLGTSGETQYF.

Concerning this clone: A read error is likely, as this CDR3 ends without the conserved phenylalanine or tryptophan. The chain has TRBV19 and TRBJ2-7; D not resolved. The CDR3 is made up of 13 amino acids. Trimming cost V 5 bases and J 0 bases, with 8 bases left between them. In germline, CDR1 is LNHDA, CDR2 SQIVND (reference sequence). The CDR3 DNA sequence: TGTGCCAGTAGTCGGGTATACTCCTACGAGCAGTACCTC. This sequence encodes CASSRVYSYEQYL.

This clone was seen ten or more times. J is TRBJ1-3 and V is TRBV5-5; D unresolved. V gave up 0 bases and J gave up 3 bases, with 7 bases separating them. The CDR3 runs to 14 residues. From germline, CDR1 is SGHKS and CDR2 YYEKEE (reference sequence). CDR3 DNA sequence: TGTGCCAGCAGCTTGGCCCTCTTTGGAAACACCATATATTTT. Amino acids: CASSLALFGNTIYF.

In this sample, this clone turned up many times. This chain links TRBV4-2 with TRBJ2-1; TRBD2 might be the D (5 bases). The V gene's germline CDR1 is LGHNA and CDR2 YNFKEQ. This CDR3 spans 15 amino acids. Trimming took off 1 base at V and 7 bases at J, with 14 bases between the two ends. The CDR3 loop is CASSQGLASENEQFF. The CDR3 region has the DNA TGTGCCAGCAGCCAAGGGCTAGCCAGTGAGAATGAGCAGTTCTTC.

This clone occurred many times. This chain uses TRBV9 with TRBJ2-2, with D perhaps being TRBD1 or TRBD2 (5 bases each). The CDR3 loop spans 17 amino acids. The germline V and J ends were trimmed by 3 bases and 4 bases, with 19 bases remaining between them. CDR1 SGDLS and CDR2 YYNGEE come from the germline V gene. CDR3 nucleotides: TGTGCCAGCAGCGAAGGGACGACGGCGGATAGCACCGGGGAGCTGTTTTTT. Encoded protein: CASSEGTTADSTGELFF.

Points on this clone: One end of the junction varies from germline; a read error may be responsible. This chain connects TRBV29-1 to TRBJ2-7, with D tentatively TRBD2 (5 bases). The CDR3 is made up of 12 amino acids. From germline, CDR1 is SQVTM and CDR2 ANQGSEA. The CDR3: CSFEDWSGEQYF. CDR3 in DNA: TGCAGCTTTGAAGACTGGAGCGGCGAGCAGTACTTC.

Turning to this clone: At one of its ends the junction is not consistent with the germline gene, which may arise from a read error. The chain employs TRBV6-9 and TRBJ1-2; D gene ambiguous. CDR1 MNHGY and CDR2 SVAAGI come from the germline V gene. The CDR3 sequence is 15 residues long. The CDR3 DNA reads TGTGCCATCAGTTCAACACTCGGGTGCGCGCCTGGCTACACCTTC. It encodes CAISSTLGCAPGYTF.

On this clone itself: A junction boundary mismatches the germline segment, possibly from a read error. The chain joins TRBV18 to TRBJ2-1, with D perhaps TRBD2 (7 bases). The V gene's germline CDR1 is KGHSH and CDR2 LQKENI. CDR3 length: 16 amino acids. The CDR3: CASSPPGGDTNNVQFF. The CDR3 region has the DNA TGTGCCAGCTCACCACCGGGGGGGGACACAAACAATGTGCAGTTCTTC.

This clone was observed at least ten times. This chain uses TRBV14 with TRBJ1-2, with D possibly TRBD1 on 5 matching bases. V dropped 0 bases and J dropped 6 bases, with 20 bases sitting between them. Germline CDR1 SGHDN, CDR2 FVKESK. This CDR3 is built from 17 residues. The CDR3 sequence: CASSQDSLGVGAHGYTF. The CDR3 DNA reads TGTGCCAGCAGCCAAGATTCTCTAGGGGTTGGGGCGCATGGCTACACCTTC.

This clone has at least ten counts. The chain links TRBV10-3 to TRBJ2-7; 13 bases match TRBD2. Trimming cost V 4 bases and J 5 bases; bases outside gene matches: 14. Germline CDR1 is ENHRY and CDR2 is SYGVKD. The CDR3 contains 18 residues. CDR3 sequence: CAISGRIDRTSGSDEQYF. The CDR3 DNA sequence: TGTGCCATCAGTGGGAGGATCGATAGGACTAGCGGGAGCGACGAGCAGTACTTC.

Ten or more counts support this clone. The chain employs TRBV5-6 and TRBJ2-1; tentative D call: TRBD2 (6 bases). Trimming stripped 0 bases from V and 0 bases from J, with 10 bases between. This CDR3 region has 16 residues. Germline-derived CDR1 and CDR2 are SGHDT and YYEEEE. CDR3 nucleotide sequence: TGTGCCAGCAGCTTGGCAGGCGGGAACTCCTACAATGAGCAGTTCTTC. Residues: CASSLAGGNSYNEQFF. Using reference TRBV5-6 and TRBJ2-1 for the parts outside the CDR3, the full variable domain is DAGVTQSPTHLIKTRGQQVTLRCSPKSGHDTVSWYQQALGQGPQFIFQYYEEEERQRGNFPDRFSGHQFPNYSSELNVNALLLGDSALYLCASSLAGGNSYNEQFFGPGTRLTVL.

This chain joins TRBV5-1 and TRBJ2-3, with D tentatively TRBD1 or TRBD2 (5 bases each). Germline lookup yields CDR1 SGHRS and CDR2 YFSETQ. The germline V and J ends were trimmed by 5 bases and 4 bases, with 17 bases remaining between them. There are 15 residues in the CDR3. This CDR3 is CASRLSWGGPDTQYF. The CDR3 DNA reads TGCGCCAGCAGGCTTAGTTGGGGCGGGCCAGATACGCAGTATTTT.

This clone was counted only a few times. At one boundary the junction diverges from the germline segment, which might be a read error. This sequence joins TRBV28 and TRBJ2-7; D remains unclear. CDR1 MDHEN and CDR2 SYDVKM come from the germline V gene. This CDR3 comprises 14 residues. The chain's CDR3 is CASSFSGQIYGQYF. The DNA of the CDR3 is TGTGCCAGCAGTTTCTCTGGGCAGATCTACGGGCAGTACTTC.

This clone was seen at least ten times. The chain's CDR3 is CASSPQDGFLYEQYF. The CDR3 coding sequence is TGTGCCAGCAGCCCCCAGGACGGGTTCCTCTACGAGCAGTACTTC. This sequence joins TRBV7-6 and TRBJ2-7; D remains unclear. V was shortened by 5 bases and J by 3 bases, with 17 bases between the two germline ends. This CDR3 contains 15 residues. In germline, CDR1 is SGHVS, CDR2 FNYEAQ.

This clone appeared many times. Different DNA sequences within this sample yield the same CDR3. The chain carries TRBV7-2 and TRBJ2-7; either TRBD1 or TRBD2 may supply D (6 bases each). Germline lookup yields CDR1 SGHTA and CDR2 FQGNSA. The V gene lost 7 bases and the J gene lost 1 base, with 14 bases spanning the gap. This CDR3 is 14 amino acids long. This CDR3 is CASKGGLTSYEQYF. The CDR3 DNA follows: TGTGCCAGCAAAGGGGGGTTGACATCCTACGAGCAGTACTTC.

This clone showed up just a few times. A much larger clone differs from this one at a single base, so this may be a read error. The chain combines TRBV9 with TRBJ2-3; no firm D call. The CDR3 extends over 15 amino acids. V was shortened by 0 bases and J by 2 bases, with 10 bases between the two germline ends. Germline V gene sequence: CDR1 SGDLS, CDR2 YYNGEE. The CDR3 DNA sequence: TGTGCCAGCAGCGTAGGAGGCCAATACACAGATACGCAGTATTTT. This sequence encodes CASSVGGQYTDTQYF.

This clone showed up many times. This chain joins TRBV30 and TRBJ1-1; D remains ambiguous. The V gene's germline CDR1 is GTSNPN and CDR2 SVGIG (reference sequence). The CDR3 has 15 residues. V was shortened by 4 bases and J by 4 bases, with 19 bases between the two germline ends. The CDR3 spells CAWNPPALLGTEAFF. CDR3 DNA: TGTGCCTGGAACCCTCCAGCATTACTTGGCACTGAAGCTTTCTTT.

This clone showed up many times. This chain uses TRBV2 with TRBJ2-7; TRBD1 aligns across 8 bases. The ends lost 6 bases at V and 3 bases at J; junction bases unmatched: 10. Germline V gives CDR1 SNHLY, CDR2 FYNNEI. The length of the CDR3 is 15 residues. CDR3 in DNA: TGTGCCAGCAGCTCGACAGGGGTCGCCAACTACGAGCAGTACTTC. It specifies CASSSTGVANYEQYF. Full variable domain (missing parts from reference TRBV2 and TRBJ2-7): EPEVTQTPSHQVTQMGQEVILRCVPISNHLYFYWYRQILGQKVEFLVSFYNNEISEKSEIFDDQFSVERPDGSNFTLKIRSTKLEDSAMYFCASSSTGVANYEQYFGPGTRLTVT.

The sample holds many counts of this clone. The V call is TRBV6-2 or TRBV6-3, the J call TRBJ2-3, with TRBD2 matching over 12 bases. The CDR3 extends over 17 amino acids. Germline V gene data show CDR1 as MNHEY and CDR2 as SVGEGT. Losses at the gene ends were 6 bases for V and 0 bases for J; bases not matched to a gene: 7. The DNA of the CDR3 is TGTGCCAGCAGGACTGGACTAGCGGGATTTAGCACAGATACGCAGTATTTT. Amino acid sequence: CASRTGLAGFSTDTQYF.

This clone was observed at least ten times. The chain combines TRBV6-1 with TRBJ2-7; 10 nucleotides align to TRBD1. The J segment lost 7 bases and the V segment lost 6 bases, leaving 12 bases of the junction unmatched. Germline CDR1 reads MNHNS; CDR2 reads SASEGT. The CDR3 loop spans 15 amino acids. This CDR3 is CASSQGQGQAGEQYF. The CDR3 region has the DNA TGTGCCAGCAGCCAGGGACAGGGGCAGGCGGGAGAGCAGTACTTC.

This rearrangement joins TRBV9 to TRBJ2-2, with a weak D call TRBD2 (5 bases). V lost 4 bases to trimming and J lost 14 bases, with 27 bases between them. CDR1 is SGDLS and CDR2 is YYNGEE in the germline V gene. CDR3 length equals 16 residues. CDR3 region: CASSTPGDANTGYLFF. DNA for the CDR3: TGTGCCAGCAGCACCCCCGGGGATGCGAACACCGGGTATCTGTTTTTT. The full variable domain, completed using reference TRBV9 and TRBJ2-2, is DSGVTQTPKHLITATGQRVTLRCSPRSGDLSVYWYQQSLDQGLQFLIQYYNGEERAKGNILERFSAQQFPDLHSELNLSSLELGDSALYFCASSTPGDANTGYLFFGEGSRLTVL.